This record looks at one TCR beta chain sequence and its context. These data originate in a study of blood T cell repertoires in COVID-19. Study context: Some COVID-19 samples were acute and others convalescent; all came from the United States, Italy and Spain. PBMCs, B-cell-depleted T cells, or T cells were the source of the cDNA or gDNA that made up the material.

The germline V gene encodes CDR1 MNHEY and CDR2 SVGAGI. V gave up 6 bases and J gave up 1 base, with 9 bases separating them. There are 13 residues in the CDR3. Assay: immunoSEQ multiplex PCR; the TCRdb copy retains only in-frame clones and omits some. The sample contains about 250,000 clones, 70% to 80% of which appear only once. The sequence came from a woman of 80 years or more with acute or convalescent COVID-19. Material for sequencing was peripheral blood. J is TRBJ1-2 and V is TRBV6-5, with D tentatively TRBD1 (5 bases). In DNA, the CDR3 is TGTGCCAGCAGCAAAGGGGTTAACTATGGCTACACCTTC. It codes for CASSKGVNYGYTF.